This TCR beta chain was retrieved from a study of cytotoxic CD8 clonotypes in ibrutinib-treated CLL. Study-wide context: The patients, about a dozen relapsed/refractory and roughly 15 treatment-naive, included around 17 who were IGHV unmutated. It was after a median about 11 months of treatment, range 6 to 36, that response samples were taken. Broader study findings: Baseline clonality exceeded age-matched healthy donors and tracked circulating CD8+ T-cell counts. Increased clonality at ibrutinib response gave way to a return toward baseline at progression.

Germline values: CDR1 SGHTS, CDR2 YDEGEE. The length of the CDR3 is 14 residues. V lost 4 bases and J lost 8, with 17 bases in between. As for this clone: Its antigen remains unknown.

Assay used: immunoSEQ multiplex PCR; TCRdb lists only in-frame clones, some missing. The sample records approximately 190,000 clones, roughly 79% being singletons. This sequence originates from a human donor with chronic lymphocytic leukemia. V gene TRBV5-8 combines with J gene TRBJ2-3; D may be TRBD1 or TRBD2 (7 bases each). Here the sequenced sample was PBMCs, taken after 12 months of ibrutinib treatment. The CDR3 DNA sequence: TGTGCCAGCAGCCAGGGGGGGCAGCTTGGTACGCAGTATTTT. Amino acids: CASSQGGQLGTQYF.